This T cell receptor (beta chain) was retrieved from a study of cytomegalovirus exposure and HLA in healthy donors. CDR1 SEHNR and CDR2 FQNEAQ come from the germline V gene (reference sequence). The CDR3 covers 14 residues. The J segment lost 3 bases and the V segment lost 1 base, leaving 2 bases of the junction unmatched. Vbeta (60) and Jbeta (13) primers were used in the PCR. Clones were sequenced by immunoSEQ multiplex PCR, and TCRdb holds only the in-frame ones, with some missing. The sample yields fewer than 130,000 clones, 70% to 85% seen once. This TCR was recovered from a woman aged 40-49 years in good health and CMV-seronegative. This sequence joins TRBV7-9 and TRBJ2-7; TRBD1 aligns across 8 bases. Sequenced input: PBMCs. CDR3 sequence reads: CASSLGTGFYEQYF. The CDR3 coding sequence is TGTGCCAGCAGCTTAGGGACAGGGTTCTACGAGCAGTACTTC.